The 25 T cell receptor beta chains in this list originate from one sample, sequenced in a study of response to subunit inactivated influenza vaccine. TCRdb re-called the RT-PCR reads with MiXCR, one entry per CDR3 protein. The table has fewer than 700,000 distinct CDR3 sequences, 10% to 15% seen once. The sample here was PBMCs from blood, taken about 40 days after vaccination. These receptors were taken from a man in his fifties who received an inactivated influenza vaccine.

CDR3 sequence (DNA): TGTGCCAGCAGCTCAAGACAGGGGAAGGGGTTCGAGCAGTTCTTC. This gives the protein CASSSRQGKGFEQFF. The genes are TRBV7-9 and TRBJ2-1, with 8 bases fitting TRBD1. Looked up from germline, CDR1 is SEHNR and CDR2 is FQNEAQ (reference sequence). The V gene end was trimmed by 4 bases and the J gene end by 10 bases; junction bases not matched to a gene: 12. CDR3 length: 15 residues. The full variable domain, rest sourced from reference TRBV7-9 and TRBJ2-1, is DTGVSQNPRHKITKRGQNVTFRCDPISEHNRLYWYRQTLGQGPEFLTYFQNEAQLEKSRLLSDRFSAERPKGSFSTLEIQRTEQGDSAMYLCASSSRQGKGFEQFFGPGTRLTVL.

The chain uses TRBV5-6 and TRBJ2-2, with a possible D match to TRBD2 (6 bases). Trimming removed 6 bases at V and 6 bases at J, with 15 bases between. Germline-derived CDR1 and CDR2 are SGHDT and YYEEEE. CDR3 length: 14 residues. The CDR3 DNA reads as TGTGCCAGCACCTCGCCGGGAGAGTCCGGGGAGCTGTTTTTT. This translates into CASTSPGESGELFF.

CDR3 coding DNA: TGTGCCATCAGTGTTAGGTCTAGCTCCTACAATGAGCAGTTCTTC. Its translation: CAISVRSSSYNEQFF. The chain uses TRBV10-3 and TRBJ2-1; D remains unclear. Germline assignment: CDR1 ENHRY and CDR2 SYGVKD. The CDR3 consists of 15 residues. Trimming stripped 4 bases from V and 0 bases from J, with 10 bases between.

This clonotype was counted only a few times. The chain couples TRBV29-1 to TRBJ2-5; D call uncertain. The germline V gene encodes CDR1 SQVTM and CDR2 ANQGSEA. The germline V and J ends were trimmed by 7 bases and 6 bases, with 9 bases remaining between them. The CDR3 is 10 amino acids. In DNA form, the CDR3 reads TGCAGCGCTGAGTGGCAGACCCAGTACTTC. Translation gives CSAEWQTQYF.

In this sample, this clonotype turned up once. The rearrangement links TRBV6-2 or TRBV6-3 to TRBJ2-2; D gene unclear. Between the trimmed V and J ends, which lost 2 bases and 0 bases, there was a span of 7 bases. The germline V gene has CDR1 MNHEY and CDR2 SVGEGT. The CDR3 covers 15 residues. The CDR3 sequence: CASSYLVSNTGELFF. The CDR3 DNA reads as TGTGCCAGCAGTTACCTGGTATCGAACACCGGGGAGCTGTTTTTT.

This clonotype was seen only a few times. In DNA, the CDR3 is TGTGCCAGCAGTCTCAGGGGGGGGGCTAGCTACGAGCAGTACTTC. Residues: CASSLRGGASYEQYF. The chain uses TRBV6-1 and TRBJ2-7, with D possibly called TRBD1 or TRBD2 (7 bases each). Germline-derived CDR1 and CDR2 are MNHNS and SASEGT. The length of the CDR3 is 15 residues. V dropped 5 bases and J dropped 3 bases, with 17 bases sitting between them.

In its sample, this clonotype was seen a few times. The J gene is TRBJ2-7, the V gene TRBV4-3; 10 bases align to TRBD1. This CDR3 is 15 amino acids long. Germline V lookup: CDR1 LGHNA, CDR2 YSLEER. Trimming removed 1 base from V and 6 bases from J; junction bases left unmatched: 6. The CDR3 nucleotides read TGCGCCAGCAGCCAAGGACAGGGGGCGAGGAGCGAGCAGTACTTC. This gives the protein CASSQGQGARSEQYF.

This clonotype was observed many times. This chain connects TRBV9 to TRBJ1-1; D unresolved. Germline CDR1 is SGDLS and CDR2 is YYNGEE. V was cut by 0 bases and J by 4 bases, with 10 bases left in between. There are 14 residues in the CDR3. The CDR3 region is CASSVGGWGTEAFF. CDR3 coding DNA: TGTGCCAGCAGCGTAGGAGGCTGGGGCACTGAAGCTTTCTTT.

J is TRBJ2-7 and V is TRBV6-2 or TRBV6-3; D is perhaps TRBD2 (5 bases). The CDR3 length is 16 residues. Germline V gene data show CDR1 as MNHEY and CDR2 as SVGEGT. Trimming stripped 7 bases from V and 0 bases from J, with 19 bases between. The CDR3: CASITIRGKGSYEQYF. In DNA, the CDR3 is TGTGCCAGCATCACCATCCGGGGTAAGGGCTCCTACGAGCAGTACTTC.

The chain joins TRBV27 to TRBJ2-2; 7 nucleotides match TRBD1. V lost 7 bases, J lost 1 base, and 6 bases stayed unmatched. CDR1 is MNHEY, CDR2 SMNVEV, per germline (reference sequence). The length of the CDR3 is 15 residues. The chain's CDR3 is CASTLWTGNTGELFF. The CDR3 DNA is TGTGCCAGCACCCTTTGGACAGGGAACACCGGGGAGCTGTTTTTT.

The chain's CDR3 is CASRPASGRSYEQYF. In DNA, the CDR3 is TGTGCCAGCCGCCCGGCTAGCGGGAGATCCTACGAGCAGTACTTC. This chain uses TRBV28 with TRBJ2-7, with 10 nucleotides matching TRBD2. The CDR3 is made up of 15 amino acids. With 8 bases clipped from V and 1 base from J, the junction kept 8 bases outside the gene matches. CDR1 is MDHEN, CDR2 SYDVKM, per germline.

There are a few counts of this clonotype. The chain combines TRBV15 with TRBJ2-1; 8 positions agree with TRBD2. From germline, CDR1 is LNHNV and CDR2 YYDKDF (reference sequence). After removal of 1 base from V and 4 bases from J, the junction contained 3 bases not matched to a gene. The CDR3 runs 15 residues. CDR3 sequence (DNA): TGTGCCACCAGCAGAGTTAGCGGGGCTTACAATGAGCAGTTCTTC. This encodes CATSRVSGAYNEQFF.

The chain uses TRBV7-2 and TRBJ2-5; TRBD1 or TRBD2 may be the D gene (6 bases each). The germline V gene has CDR1 SGHTA and CDR2 FQGNSA. The V and J ends lost 2 bases and 1 base respectively, with 11 bases between them. The CDR3 has 15 residues. The CDR3 region has the DNA TGTGCCAGCAGCTTAATGTCGGGGGCCCAAGAGACCCAGTACTTC. Translating gives CASSLMSGAQETQYF.

This clonotype was observed many times. The V gene is TRBV4-2, the J gene TRBJ2-7; 8 bases line up with TRBD1. CDR3 length equals 15 residues. The trim removed 2 bases at V and 2 bases at J, leaving 5 bases unmatched. Germline V gene sequence: CDR1 LGHNA, CDR2 YNFKEQ. The CDR3 nucleotides read TGTGCCAGCAGCCAACGTGGACAGGGTCCCTACGAGCAGTACTTC. This sequence encodes CASSQRGQGPYEQYF.

This clonotype showed up just a few times. This chain joins TRBV9 and TRBJ2-1, with 10 bases that match TRBD2. J was trimmed by 9 bases and V by 5 bases; bases with no gene match: 14. The germline CDR1 and CDR2 sequences are SGDLS and YYNGEE. CDR3 length: 16 amino acids. The CDR3 sequence: CASSLAGSGGSGEQFF. The DNA for the CDR3 is TGTGCCAGCAGTTTAGCAGGTAGCGGGGGGTCTGGTGAGCAGTTCTTC.

This clonotype occurred a few times. V is TRBV12-3 or TRBV12-4 and J is TRBJ2-1, with D hard to call. The CDR3 is 13 residues long. Between the trimmed V and J ends, which lost 5 bases and 5 bases, there was a span of 10 bases. The CDR3, as DNA: TGTGCCAGCAGTGTTGGGCTAGACAATGAGCAGTTCTTC. Translated, it gives CASSVGLDNEQFF.

This clonotype was picked up many times. The chain couples TRBV29-1 to TRBJ2-7; D is unresolved. The germline gives CDR1 SQVTM, CDR2 ANQGSEA. This CDR3 spans 12 amino acids. V was cut by 5 bases and J by 4 bases, with 12 bases left in between. The CDR3 protein is CSVSRDGYEQYF. DNA for the CDR3: TGCAGCGTTTCCCGTGACGGATACGAGCAGTACTTC.

This clonotype has more than one count but fewer than ten. The chain recombines TRBV6-1 with TRBJ2-7; tentative D call: TRBD1 (6 bases). V was trimmed by 7 bases and J by 0 bases, leaving 13 bases between them. Per the germline V gene, CDR1 is MNHNS and CDR2 is SASEGT. The CDR3 is 14 residues long. The CDR3, as DNA: TGTGCCAGCACCGAAGGACAGCCCTCCTACGAGCAGTACTTC. Protein: CASTEGQPSYEQYF.

The chain recombines TRBV15 with TRBJ2-5; 8 bases align to TRBD2. This CDR3 has 15 residues. J gave up 5 bases and V 0 bases, and 5 bases lay outside the gene matches. Germline CDR1 is LNHNV and CDR2 is YYDKDF (reference sequence). CDR3 in DNA: TGTGCCACCAGCAGAGATCGCCCTAGCGGGGAGACCCAGTACTTC. Translating it yields CATSRDRPSGETQYF.

The chain couples TRBV13 to TRBJ2-7; TRBD2 agrees at 12 bases. The CDR3 sequence is 18 residues long. The ends lost 5 bases at V and 3 bases at J; junction bases unmatched: 14. Germline assignment: CDR1 PRHDT and CDR2 FYEKMQ (reference sequence). CDR3 sequence: CASSTSGRLEAGLYEQYF. The CDR3, as DNA: TGTGCCAGCAGCACTAGCGGGAGGCTGGAAGCGGGGCTCTACGAGCAGTACTTC.

The table lists this clonotype with many counts. This rearrangement joins TRBV24-1 to TRBJ2-3; D call uncertain. The CDR3 spans 13 residues. The V end lost 3 bases, the J end lost 6 bases, and 9 bases lay between the germline ends. Germline V gene lookup returns CDR1 KGHDR and CDR2 SFDVKD. The CDR3 nucleotides read TGTGCCACCAGTGATACCATATCGGATACGCAGTATTTT. It is translated as CATSDTISDTQYF.

This rearrangement joins TRBV7-8 to TRBJ2-1, with 11 bases fitting TRBD1. The CDR3 extends over 15 amino acids. Germline CDR1 and CDR2: SGHVS and FQNEAQ. The junction had 6 bases not matched to a gene; V was cut back by 5 bases and J by 6 bases. The chain's CDR3 is CASSHGTGGANEQFF. As DNA, the CDR3 is TGTGCCAGCAGCCATGGGACAGGGGGAGCCAATGAGCAGTTCTTC.

This clonotype showed up just a few times. The chain combines TRBV6-1 with TRBJ1-1; TRBD1 matches 7 bases. The germline gives CDR1 MNHNS, CDR2 SASEGT. The CDR3 extends over 13 amino acids. The V segment lost 6 bases and the J segment 4 bases; nucleotides outside the gene matches: 5. DNA for the CDR3: TGTGCCAGCAGCCGCGACAGGGTCACTGAAGCTTTCTTT. Protein: CASSRDRVTEAFF.

In DNA, the CDR3 is TGTGCCAGCAGGCCGGGACAGGCAGGGGATGGCTACACCTTC. Its protein product is CASRPGQAGDGYTF. The V and J genes are TRBV6-1 and TRBJ1-2; 8 bases align to TRBD1. The germline V gene has CDR1 MNHNS and CDR2 SASEGT. V was clipped by 6 bases and J by 6 bases; unmatched bases: 9. CDR3 length: 14 residues.

This clonotype appeared a single time. The chain couples TRBV7-2 to TRBJ2-7, with D perhaps TRBD2 (7 bases). The CDR3 extends over 16 amino acids. Trimming removed 5 bases from V and 6 bases from J, with 23 bases in between. CDR1 and CDR2 from the germline V gene are SGHTA and FQGNSA. CDR3 in amino acids: CASSPGGSGVSGEQYF. For the CDR3, the DNA is TGTGCCAGCAGCCCCGGGGGCAGCGGGGTTTCGGGCGAGCAGTACTTC.